This TCR beta chain appears in the sequencing data of a study of T cell repertoires in cytomegalovirus infection. Study-wide context: Recently described HLA-C-restricted plus well-studied HLA-B-restricted CMV epitopes were used. Signatures in public TCR beta sequences pointed to both CMV infection and matching HLA type.

This clonotype was counted a few times. Its target is not known. Findings and caveats of the study: Ex vivo responses were dominated by HLA-C-restricted CMV-specific TCR beta clonotypes.

TCRdb ran MiXCR on the reads and lists one entry per CDR3 protein. This sample has 650,000 to 850,000 distinct CDR3 sequences, with around 29% found just once. Trimming took 2 bases from V and 0 from J, leaving 13 bases between them. In germline, CDR1 is SGHAT, CDR2 FQNNGV. The CDR3 runs 16 residues. This receptor was obtained from a human donor in good health (CMV status not recorded). Some clones in this sample may be carry-over from other donors' samples. The chain joins TRBV11-2 to TRBJ1-1; D perhaps matches TRBD1 (5 bases). The sequences come from cultured CD8+ T cells from PBMCs, collected from culture after CMV antigen stimulation. The CDR3 coding sequence is TGTGCCAGCAGCTTATGGACCCGGGGCATGAACACTGAAGCTTTCTTT. As protein: CASSLWTRGMNTEAFF.